This T cell receptor beta chain was recovered during a study of early T cells in non-severe SARS-CoV-2 infection (dated by TCRdb to about 2021). Looking at the study overall: Because TCR sequencing relied on bulk RNA taken from unsorted whole blood, pairing of alpha and beta chains was not possible.

Library preparation used 5' RACE. Instrument on record: NextSeq 500. To correct for sequencing error and PCR bias, the TCR library protocol tagged individual cDNA molecules with unique molecular identifiers. Sequencing covered both TCR alpha and beta chains, and within each sample the abundances of alpha and beta sequences were tightly co-correlated. Concerning the study's data processing: Decombinator V4 was used to annotate the V gene, J gene and CDR3 of the TCR sequences. Expanded TCRs were defined as changing significantly between any two time points under a Poisson model with p below 0.0001. Abundances of TCRs were expressed as counts per million after normalisation to the total number of TCRs sequenced in each sample. TRAV1-2 paired with TRAJ12, TRAJ20 or TRAJ33 defined MAIT TCRs, while TRAV10 paired with TRAJ18 defined iNKT TCRs. VDJdb, accessed 1 November 2021, was searched for CMV, EBV and SARS-CoV-2 annotated TCRs, with TCRs annotated for multiple antigens excluded. Clones were called with MiXCR by TCRdb after fastp trimmed the public reads at Q25, and only in-frame beta chains were retained. Rows merge per CDR3 protein into single entries with the most common DNA and genes. It is TCRdb's table, rather than the study itself, that gives the V and J calls and clone size. The sample table holds tens of thousands of distinct CDR3 sequences, of which 5.5% to 8% were seen once. The ten largest clones add up to less than 3% of the sample.

A remark on this clonotype: The specificity of this receptor is unknown. Nothing much larger sits one base from this clone, and base qualities are not available.

CDR1 and CDR2 were assigned from the germline V gene as SGHVS and FNYEAQ. The junction shows trimming of 7 bases on V and 3 bases on J, and the gene matches do not reach 10 bases of it. The CDR3 covers 16 residues, taking in both the cysteine and the phenylalanine. The DNA shown is the 48-base CDR3, in frame from base 1. This was a case-control study nested in a cohort of healthcare workers in London, UK, who had nasopharyngeal swab PCR tests and blood samples taken every week. Between 23 and 31 March 2020, the week of the UK lockdown, healthcare workers were enrolled and then followed up weekly for as long as 16 weeks. The paper as a whole reports these results and caveats: VDJdb matching was skewed toward anti-spike CD8 responses and likely underestimated virus-specific expansions by missing private and CD4 specificities.

Sequenced: whole blood. The rearrangement combines TRBV7-6 with TRBJ2-1; 9 central bases correspond to TRBD2. The TCR sequence derives from an adult who was a healthcare worker with PCR-confirmed SARS-CoV-2 infection or an uninfected control (not recorded which). The sequenced DNA: TGTGCCAGCACCCCTTGGGTAGCGGGGGACTACAATGAGCAGTTCTTC. Protein translation: CASTPWVAGDYNEQFF.